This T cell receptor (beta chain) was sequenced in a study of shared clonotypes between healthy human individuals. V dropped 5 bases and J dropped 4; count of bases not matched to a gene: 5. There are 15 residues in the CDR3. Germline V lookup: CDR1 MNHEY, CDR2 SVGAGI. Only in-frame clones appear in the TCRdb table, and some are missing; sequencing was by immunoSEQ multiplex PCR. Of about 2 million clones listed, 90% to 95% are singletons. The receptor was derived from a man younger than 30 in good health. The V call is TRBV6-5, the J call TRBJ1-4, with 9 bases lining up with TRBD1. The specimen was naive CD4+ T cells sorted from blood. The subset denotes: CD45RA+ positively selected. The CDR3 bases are TGTGCCAGCAGTCTAACAGGGGGCAATAATGAAAAACTGTTTTTT. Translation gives CASSLTGGNNEKLFF.